The 28 T cell receptor beta chains in this list originate from one sample, sequenced in a study of blood T cell repertoires in COVID-19. Some clones are missing from TCRdb's copy, which holds only in-frame ones; the method was immunoSEQ multiplex PCR. There are tens of thousands of clones in the sample; around 83% occur only once, and around an eighth lies in the top ten. Sequenced: peripheral blood. Source of these receptors: a human donor with acute or convalescent COVID-19. The donor label of this sample is uncertain.

The chain is built from TRBV5-4 and TRBJ2-3, with D possibly being TRBD1 (6 bases). The CDR3 loop spans 15 amino acids. The ends were cut back, 4 bases at V and 2 bases at J, with 14 bases in the middle. The germline V gene has CDR1 SGHNT and CDR2 YYREEE (reference sequence). CDR3 nucleotides: TGTGCCAGCAGCCCAGGGACACTAAACACAGATACGCAGTATTTT. Amino acid sequence: CASSPGTLNTDTQYF.

The sample holds a few counts of this clone. The V gene is TRBV11-3, the J gene TRBJ2-2, with TRBD2 identical over 9 bases. The CDR3 sequence is 14 residues long. Losses at the gene ends were 6 bases for V and 6 bases for J; bases not matched to a gene: 5. Per germline, CDR1 SGHNT and CDR2 YENEEA. CDR3 residues: CASSVSSGAGELFF. DNA of the CDR3: TGTGCCAGCAGTGTTTCTAGCGGGGCCGGGGAGCTGTTTTTT.

This clone was found once. This rearrangement joins TRBV4-2 to TRBJ2-5; 11 bases are shared with TRBD2. Unmatched junction bases numbered 10, after V lost 0 bases and J lost 7 bases. The CDR3 has 17 amino acids. CDR1 is LGHNA and CDR2 is YNFKEQ in the germline V gene. The CDR3 is CASSQDPGTSGTGTQYF. The CDR3, as DNA: TGTGCCAGCAGCCAAGACCCCGGGACTAGCGGAACCGGGACCCAGTACTTC.

This sequence joins TRBV5-8 and TRBJ2-7, with 8 bases aligning to TRBD1. Trimming cost V 4 bases and J 2 bases; bases outside gene matches: 14. CDR1 and CDR2 from the germline V gene are SGHTS and YDEGEE. The CDR3 runs 17 residues. The CDR3 coding sequence is TGTGCCAGCAGCCCGGGGGTCCGGGACAGGCTTCCCTACGAGCAGTACTTC. Its translation: CASSPGVRDRLPYEQYF.

The rearrangement links TRBV7-2 to TRBJ2-5; tentative D call: TRBD2 (6 bases). The CDR3 has 14 residues. The germline V gene encodes CDR1 SGHTA and CDR2 FQGNSA. V lost 1 base and J 5 bases, leaving 11 bases between the germline ends. CDR3: CASSLEYREETQYF. DNA of the CDR3: TGTGCCAGCAGCTTAGAGTACCGGGAGGAGACCCAGTACTTC.

Details on this clone: This sample also contains other DNA sequences that code for the same CDR3. This chain connects TRBV27 to TRBJ1-6; TRBD1 agrees at 7 bases. From germline, CDR1 is MNHEY and CDR2 SMNVEV (reference sequence). With V trimmed by 3 bases and J by 9 bases, 2 bases remained unmatched. This CDR3 has 13 amino acids. CDR3 coding DNA: TGTGCCAGCAGTTTGACAGGGTCTTCACCCCTCCACTTT. This codes for CASSLTGSSPLHF.

The CDR3 DNA is TGCGCCAGCAGCACGACAGGGCCGGATCAGCCCCAGCATTTT. Its protein product is CASSTTGPDQPQHF. The chain has TRBV5-1 and TRBJ1-5, with 7 bases fitting TRBD1. The CDR3 spans 14 residues. Per the germline V gene, CDR1 is SGHRS and CDR2 is YFSETQ. The V gene end was trimmed by 4 bases and the J gene end by 5 bases; junction bases not matched to a gene: 6. Full variable domain (rest looked up from reference TRBV5-1 and TRBJ1-5): KAGVTQTPRYLIKTRGQQVTLSCSPISGHRSVSWYQQTPGQGLQFLFEYFSETQRNKGNFPGRFSGRQFSNSRSEMNVSTLELGDSALYLCASSTTGPDQPQHFGDGTRLSIL.

This chain joins TRBV18 and TRBJ1-1; a weak D match, TRBD1 (5 bases). The V end was cut by 2 bases, the J end by 0 bases, with 10 bases between. The germline V gene has CDR1 KGHSH and CDR2 LQKENI. The CDR3 runs 15 residues. The CDR3 DNA is TGTGCCAGCTCACCAGGCCACAGGATGAACACTGAAGCTTTCTTT. Its translation: CASSPGHRMNTEAFF.

The genes are TRBV28 and TRBJ2-7; no clear D. The CDR3 sequence is 11 residues long. V was cut by 1 base and J by 6 bases, with 4 bases left in between. Germline V gene sequence: CDR1 MDHEN, CDR2 SYDVKM. CDR3 sequence: CASSLLSEQYF. The CDR3, as DNA: TGTGCCAGCAGTTTATTGAGCGAGCAGTACTTC.

The chain couples TRBV2 to TRBJ1-1; maybe TRBD1 (5 bases). Deletions cut 6 bases from V and 0 bases from J, with 8 bases between. Germline V lookup: CDR1 SNHLY, CDR2 FYNNEI. This CDR3 is built from 13 residues. The CDR3 protein is CASRTEMNTEAFF. Here the CDR3 DNA reads TGTGCCAGCAGGACAGAAATGAACACTGAAGCTTTCTTT.

This chain connects TRBV5-1 to TRBJ2-3; TRBD2 agrees at 14 bases. V gave up 2 bases and J gave up 4 bases; unmatched junction bases: 9. The CDR3 runs to 18 residues. Per germline, CDR1 SGHRS and CDR2 YFSETQ. CDR3 sequence: CASSFAARTSGGPDTQYF. For the CDR3, the DNA is TGCGCCAGCAGCTTCGCCGCTCGGACTAGCGGGGGGCCAGATACGCAGTATTTT.

The rearrangement uses TRBV30 and TRBJ2-7; possibly TRBD2 for D (5 bases). There are 16 residues in the CDR3. Between the trimmed V and J ends, which lost 0 bases and 5 bases, there was a span of 20 bases. Germline CDR1 GTSNPN, CDR2 SVGIG (reference sequence). CDR3 in amino acids: CAWSVSRSDPRDEQYF. CDR3 nucleotide sequence: TGTGCCTGGAGTGTATCCAGATCAGACCCGAGGGACGAGCAGTACTTC.

The chain combines TRBV28 with TRBJ1-2, with D possibly matching TRBD1 (6 bases). V was trimmed by 6 bases and J by 2 bases, leaving 19 bases between them. This CDR3 contains 16 residues. The germline V gene has CDR1 MDHEN and CDR2 SYDVKM. CDR3 amino acids: CASSLFSGGPNYGYTF. DNA for the CDR3: TGTGCCAGCAGCCTCTTTTCGGGGGGGCCAAACTATGGCTACACCTTC.

This clone was recorded once. The V call is TRBV27, the J call TRBJ2-7, with D perhaps TRBD2 (5 bases). V lost 7 bases, J lost 3 bases, and 19 bases lay in between. Per germline, CDR1 MNHEY and CDR2 SMNVEV (reference sequence). The CDR3 is 15 amino acids. CDR3 protein: CASTRRTASHYEQYF. The CDR3 DNA reads TGTGCCAGCACCCGGAGGACGGCATCCCACTACGAGCAGTACTTC.

The V gene is TRBV5-6, the J gene TRBJ1-1, with TRBD1 matching over 7 bases. The CDR3 covers 12 residues. V gave up 3 bases and J gave up 6 bases; unmatched junction bases: 2. CDR1 is SGHDT, CDR2 YYEEEE, per germline. The CDR3 sequence: CASSYQGAEAFF. Here the CDR3 DNA reads TGTGCCAGCAGCTATCAGGGGGCTGAAGCTTTCTTT.

The genes are TRBV11-2 and TRBJ2-7; 10 nucleotides line up with TRBD1. V shed 2 bases, J shed 3 bases, and the junction held 7 bases outside the gene matches. The CDR3 runs to 16 residues. CDR1 is SGHAT and CDR2 is FQNNGV in the germline V gene. CDR3 region: CASSLMSGTGDYEQYF. The CDR3 DNA reads TGTGCCAGCAGCTTAATGAGTGGGACAGGGGACTACGAGCAGTACTTC.

This chain uses TRBV7-9 with TRBJ2-1; TRBD2 agrees at 11 bases. Losses at the gene ends were 5 bases for V and 4 bases for J; bases not matched to a gene: 7. CDR3 length: 16 amino acids. Looked up from germline, CDR1 is SEHNR and CDR2 is FQNEAQ (reference sequence). The DNA for the CDR3 is TGTGCCAGCAGCCGCCCCGGGACTAGCGGTTACAATGAGCAGTTCTTC. Protein product: CASSRPGTSGYNEQFF. The full variable domain, rest sourced from reference TRBV7-9 and TRBJ2-1, is DTGVSQNPRHKITKRGQNVTFRCDPISEHNRLYWYRQTLGQGPEFLTYFQNEAQLEKSRLLSDRFSAERPKGSFSTLEIQRTEQGDSAMYLCASSRPGTSGYNEQFFGPGTRLTVL.

In its sample, this clone was seen a few times. A read error may account for a junction end that differs from germline. The genes are TRBV7-9 and TRBJ1-1; no clear D gene. This CDR3 spans 14 amino acids. The germline gives CDR1 SEHNR, CDR2 FQNEAQ (reference sequence). The CDR3 region has the DNA TGTGCCAGCAGCATAGCTACAGTGAACACTGAAGCTTTCTTT. Protein product: CASSIATVNTEAFF.

CDR3 amino acids: CASSPLGGLGNQPQHF. CDR3 sequence (DNA): TGTGCCAGTAGTCCTCTGGGGGGGTTGGGCAATCAGCCCCAGCATTTT. The chain joins TRBV19 to TRBJ1-5; possibly TRBD1 for D (5 bases). V lost 5 bases and J 2 bases, leaving 16 bases between the germline ends. Looked up from germline, CDR1 is LNHDA and CDR2 is SQIVND (reference sequence). The CDR3 contains 16 residues.

The chain has TRBV5-8 and TRBJ2-5; 10 bases align to TRBD1. This CDR3 is 14 amino acids long. Germline V gives CDR1 SGHTS, CDR2 YDEGEE. Unmatched junction bases numbered 6, after V lost 5 bases and J lost 5 bases. CDR3 residues: CASRAGQGGETQYF. CDR3 DNA: TGTGCCAGCAGGGCTGGACAGGGGGGGGAGACCCAGTACTTC.

The chain has TRBV7-8 and TRBJ2-1; 13 bases agree with TRBD2. Germline V CDR1 and CDR2: SGHVS, FQNEAQ. The CDR3 has 15 amino acids. J lost 6 bases, V lost 1 base, and 0 bases had no gene match. CDR3 in DNA: TGTGCCAGCAGCTTAGGGACTAGCGGGAGCAATGAGCAGTTCTTC. Protein product: CASSLGTSGSNEQFF.

This chain uses TRBV7-2 with TRBJ1-1; D gene unclear. Trimming shortened V by 5 bases and J by 2 bases, and 12 bases separated the two germline ends. The CDR3 totals 14 residues. CDR1 is SGHTA and CDR2 is FQGNSA in the germline V gene. CDR3 in DNA: TGTGCCAGCAGCCTACAAGACTCCAACACTGAAGCTTTCTTT. Translated: CASSLQDSNTEAFF.

V gene TRBV19 combines with J gene TRBJ2-1; tentatively, D is TRBD2 (7 bases). Trimming removed 2 bases from V and 1 base from J, with 21 bases in between. The germline CDR1 and CDR2 sequences are LNHDA and SQIVND (reference sequence). The CDR3 has 19 residues. Here the CDR3 DNA reads TGTGCCAGTAGTATAAGGGCCCCAGGGGCGGGGGTGTCCTACAATGAGCAGTTCTTC. It is translated as CASSIRAPGAGVSYNEQFF.

This clone appeared a single time. The chain recombines TRBV28 with TRBJ2-7; tentatively, D is TRBD2 (6 bases). The CDR3 totals 15 residues. V was pared by 3 bases and J by 2 bases, with 14 bases between. Per the germline V gene, CDR1 is MDHEN and CDR2 is SYDVKM. Here the CDR3 reads CASSFLSGGTYEQYF. CDR3 in DNA: TGTGCCAGCAGTTTTCTTTCCGGGGGAACCTACGAGCAGTACTTC.

The rearrangement joins TRBV7-2 to TRBJ1-2; TRBD1 is a possible D gene (5 bases). The CDR3 is 15 amino acids. V was cut by 1 base and J by 10 bases, with 19 bases left in between. Germline loops: CDR1 SGHTA, CDR2 FQGNSA. CDR3 bases: TGTGCCAGCAGCTTAGATACAGGAGCTAGCGTAGACTACACCTTC. It is translated as CASSLDTGASVDYTF.

This chain connects TRBV9 to TRBJ2-2, with D hard to call. From germline, CDR1 is SGDLS and CDR2 YYNGEE. The V and J ends lost 6 bases and 2 bases respectively, with 11 bases between them. The CDR3 extends over 14 amino acids. The DNA for the CDR3 is TGTGCCAGCACTGTGACTCCTAACACCGGGGAGCTGTTTTTT. Protein sequence: CASTVTPNTGELFF.

This clone has a single count. J is TRBJ1-1 and V is TRBV30; D is possibly TRBD1 (6 bases). The CDR3 has 13 amino acids. Germline V gene sequence: CDR1 GTSNPN, CDR2 SVGIG (reference sequence). V lost 1 base and J 8 bases, leaving 14 bases between the germline ends. This CDR3 is CAWSATGLTEAFF. The CDR3, as DNA: TGTGCCTGGAGTGCCACAGGGCTGACGGAAGCTTTCTTT.

The chain has TRBV2 and TRBJ1-2, with TRBD1 matching over 9 bases. Germline V gene sequence: CDR1 SNHLY, CDR2 FYNNEI. Trimming cost V 5 bases and J 6 bases; bases outside gene matches: 7. The CDR3 runs to 14 residues. This chain's CDR3 is CASSRTGVKDGYTF. The CDR3 DNA follows: TGTGCCAGCAGTCGGACAGGGGTAAAGGATGGCTACACCTTC.